These T cell receptor beta chains were read from a single sample in a study of shared clonotypes between healthy human individuals. Only in-frame clones appear in the TCRdb table, and some are missing; sequencing was by immunoSEQ multiplex PCR. This table has roughly 2.5 million clones, more than 80% appearing once. Sequenced: naive CD4+ T cells sorted from blood. The receptors stem from a man between 18 and 29 years old in good health. Both conserved end residues are part of each CDR3. The D gene is left open where the match is weak. The listing skips clone size in some rows; elsewhere it reads once, few, many or a size class.

D gene | clone size | J gene | V gene | CDR3 DNA | CDR3 protein
. | once | TRBJ2-4 | TRBV7-9 | TGTGCCAGCAGCTTAGGTTATAGCGTTCACGAGGGAAACATTCAGTACTTC | CASSLGYSVHEGNIQYF
. | . | TRBJ2-5 | TRBV28 | TGTGCCAGCAGTACCATTCCAGAGACCCAGTACTTC | CASSTIPETQYF
TRBD2 | . | TRBJ2-3 | TRBV5-1 | TGCGCCAGCAGCTTGGGGCTAGCGGGGGGTATCACAGATACGCAGTATTTT | CASSLGLAGGITDTQYF
. | . | TRBJ1-2 | TRBV12-5 | TGTGCTAGTGGTTTGGTTGGACAGTGGGAAGGCTACACCTTC | CASGLVGQWEGYTF
. | . | TRBJ1-2 | TRBV15 | TGTGCCACCAGCAGAGAATCGACAGGTTCGCATGGCTACACCTTC | CATSRESTGSHGYTF
. | . | TRBJ2-7 | TRBV5-4 | TGTGCCAGCAGCCGTGGACAGTCATTCGGTTCTTACGAGCAGTACTTC | CASSRGQSFGSYEQYF
TRBD1 | . | TRBJ1-2 | TRBV30 | TGTGCCTGGAGCGCCGGGACAGGGCCGATGGGCTACACCTTC | CAWSAGTGPMGYTF
TRBD2 | once | TRBJ2-5 | TRBV18 | TGTGCCAGCTCAAGGGGACTAGCAGCAGAGACCCAGTACTTC | CASSRGLAAETQYF
. | few | TRBJ1-2 | TRBV30 | TGTGCCTGGAGTTCTGTGGAGGGGCAGGGCTACACCTTC | CAWSSVEGQGYTF
. | . | TRBJ2-7 | TRBV19 | TGTGCCAGTAGTATCGGCAGGGGCTACGAGCAGTACTTC | CASSIGRGYEQYF
. | once | TRBJ2-6 | TRBV5-1 | TGCGCCAGCAGCTTGGAGGGCTACTCTGGGGCCAACGTCCTGACTTTC | CASSLEGYSGANVLTF
TRBD2 | . | TRBJ2-7 | TRBV2 | TGTGCCAGCAGTGACGGGACTAGCGGGAGTTACGAGCAGTACTTC | CASSDGTSGSYEQYF
. | . | TRBJ1-5 | TRBV9 | TGTGCCAGCAGCGTAGGCAGCCTCGGTCAGCCCCAGCATTTT | CASSVGSLGQPQHF
. | . | TRBJ1-1 | TRBV28 | TGTGCCAGCAGTCCCCCGGGTTACACTGAAGCTTTCTTT | CASSPPGYTEAFF
. | . | TRBJ2-6 | TRBV5-1 | TGCGCCAGCAGCTTGGGCGGGTCGACTGGGGCCAACGTCCTGACTTTC | CASSLGGSTGANVLTF
. | . | TRBJ1-4 | TRBV18 | TGTGCCAGCTCACTGGAGAGTAATGAAAAACTGTTTTTT | CASSLESNEKLFF
TRBD2 | . | TRBJ2-7 | TRBV5-4 | TGTGCCACTTCGCTAGCGGGAGGGCTTCGGGCCGAGCAGTACTTC | CATSLAGGLRAEQYF